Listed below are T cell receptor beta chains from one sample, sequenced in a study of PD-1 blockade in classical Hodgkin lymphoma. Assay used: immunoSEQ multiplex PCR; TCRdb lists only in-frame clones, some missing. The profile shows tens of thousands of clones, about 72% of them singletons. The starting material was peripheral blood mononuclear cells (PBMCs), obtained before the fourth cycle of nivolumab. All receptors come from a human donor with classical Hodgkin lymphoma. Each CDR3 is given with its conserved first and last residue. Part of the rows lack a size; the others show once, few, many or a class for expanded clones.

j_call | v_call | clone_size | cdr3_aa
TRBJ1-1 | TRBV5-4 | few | CASSDLGIVHTEAFF
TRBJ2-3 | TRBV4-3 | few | CASSQGGATIEYF
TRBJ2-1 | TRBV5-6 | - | CASSLGGNPLVGQFF
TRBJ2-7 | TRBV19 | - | CASSFNRGGYEQYF
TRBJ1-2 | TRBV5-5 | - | CASSLDLRVNGYTF
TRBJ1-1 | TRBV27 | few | CASSSLGSTEAFF
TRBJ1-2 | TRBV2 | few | CASSETDTSVGGYTF
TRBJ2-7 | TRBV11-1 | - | CASSLGSAGSYEQYF
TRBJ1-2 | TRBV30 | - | CAWSVGVGGYTF
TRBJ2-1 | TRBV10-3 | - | CAISESALTGNEQFF
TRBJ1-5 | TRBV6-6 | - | CASSPGILNQPQHF
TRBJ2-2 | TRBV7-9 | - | CASSTGTGETGELFF
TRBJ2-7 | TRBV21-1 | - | CASSKGIRGSSYEQYF